These T cell receptor beta chains were read from a single sample in a study of identical twins. One entry per CDR3 protein results from TCRdb running MiXCR on the 5' RACE reads. Of 240,000 or so distinct CDR3 sequences listed, 10% to 15% are singletons. These same data were also listed under a study on yellow fever vaccine responses in identical twins.

The specimen was memory (CD45RO+) T cells sorted from blood. Every receptor here comes from a woman aged 18-29 years in good health. The CDR3 runs from the conserved cysteine through the conserved F or W.

V	J	length	CDR3
TRBV12-3/TRBV12-4	TRBJ2-5	14	CASRPPGARETQYF
TRBV6-5	TRBJ1-3	15	CASSYNRVTGNTIYF
TRBV2	TRBJ2-3	15	CASSVGVSETDTQYF
TRBV6-4	TRBJ2-1	14	CASRAGGPSDEQFF
TRBV9	TRBJ2-3	16	CASSVQGSPSTDTQYF
TRBV24-1	TRBJ2-7	15	CATSAPLAGVYEQYF
TRBV5-1	TRBJ2-1	15	CASSLGRPSYNEQFF
TRBV12-3/TRBV12-4	TRBJ2-7	15	CASSSLAGERYEQYF
TRBV5-1	TRBJ2-1	16	CASTGTRTYTRNEQFF
TRBV15	TRBJ2-7	14	CATSRVNDRDEQYF
TRBV2	TRBJ2-3	15	CASKPDLFSTDTQYF
TRBV29-1	TRBJ2-1	16	CSVEDPWTEEYNEQFF
TRBV18	TRBJ2-7	14	CASSLSRDHYEQYF
TRBV7-9	TRBJ1-4	14	CASTRTGGAEKLFF
TRBV20-1	TRBJ1-1	14	CSANPDRDSTEAFF
TRBV14	TRBJ2-5	14	CASSRGVIQETQYF
TRBV29-1	TRBJ2-2	14	CSGGLAGNTGELFF
TRBV7-2	TRBJ2-2	15	CASSLATVGPGELFF
TRBV20-1	TRBJ2-3	14	CSAPTSGGLNTQYF
TRBV11-1	TRBJ2-1	15	CASSATSGLYNEQFF
TRBV5-1	TRBJ1-1	13	CASSPVGNTEAFF
TRBV7-2	TRBJ2-7	17	CASSLGPLDRGLYEQYF
TRBV6-1	TRBJ2-7	14	CASSRPGRSYEQYF
TRBV7-7	TRBJ2-5	16	CASSPQWGNPQETQYF
TRBV6-2/TRBV6-3	TRBJ2-7	10	CASGDYEQYF
TRBV12-3/TRBV12-4	TRBJ2-3	15	CASSFRKSSTDTQYF
TRBV5-4	TRBJ2-1	16	CASAYLVGTSYNEQFF
TRBV9	TRBJ2-1	15	CASSVEGLGANEQFF
TRBV28	TRBJ2-1	18	CASSFGGLAGAPYNEQFF
TRBV28	TRBJ2-4	14	CASSHGGRSNIQYF